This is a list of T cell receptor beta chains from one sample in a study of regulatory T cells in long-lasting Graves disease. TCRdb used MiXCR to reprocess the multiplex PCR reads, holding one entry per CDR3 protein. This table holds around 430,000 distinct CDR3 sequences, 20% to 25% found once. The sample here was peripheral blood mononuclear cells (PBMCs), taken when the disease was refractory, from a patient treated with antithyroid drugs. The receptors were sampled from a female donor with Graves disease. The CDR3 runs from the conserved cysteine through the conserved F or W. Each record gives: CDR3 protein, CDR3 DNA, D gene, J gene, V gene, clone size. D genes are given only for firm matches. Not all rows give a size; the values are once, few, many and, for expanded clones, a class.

CDR3 protein: CASSTLRGQYEQYF; CDR3 DNA: TGTGCCAGCAGCACCCTCAGGGGGCAGTACGAGCAGTACTTC; D gene: TRBD1; J gene: TRBJ2-7; V gene: TRBV11-1; clone size: NA
CDR3 protein: CASSFRSWQGGTDTQYF; CDR3 DNA: TGTGCCAGCAGTTTTCGATCCTGGCAGGGGGGCACAGATACGCAGTATTTT; D gene: TRBD1; J gene: TRBJ2-3; V gene: TRBV28; clone size: NA
CDR3 protein: CASMGSGYGYTF; CDR3 DNA: TGTGCCAGTATGGGCAGCGGCTATGGCTACACCTTC; D gene: NA; J gene: TRBJ1-2; V gene: TRBV19; clone size: NA
CDR3 protein: CASSFGGTASYEQYF; CDR3 DNA: TGTGCCAGCAGCTTTGGGGGGACGGCGTCCTACGAGCAGTACTTC; D gene: NA; J gene: TRBJ2-7; V gene: TRBV5-4; clone size: few
CDR3 protein: CATSDKGPASETQYF; CDR3 DNA: TGTGCCACCAGTGATAAGGGCCCGGCCTCGGAGACCCAGTACTTC; D gene: NA; J gene: TRBJ2-5; V gene: TRBV24-1; clone size: NA
CDR3 protein: CASSRGRQGAYEQYF; CDR3 DNA: TGTGCCAGCAGCAGAGGGAGACAGGGTGCTTACGAGCAGTACTTC; D gene: TRBD1; J gene: TRBJ2-7; V gene: TRBV5-1; clone size: few
CDR3 protein: CSAQGGQGHGDYGYTF; CDR3 DNA: TGCAGTGCCCAGGGGGGACAGGGGCACGGTGACTATGGCTACACCTTC; D gene: TRBD1; J gene: TRBJ1-2; V gene: TRBV20-1; clone size: NA
CDR3 protein: CASSLFGQGETFF; CDR3 DNA: TGTGCCAGCAGCTTATTTGGACAGGGGGAAACTTTCTTT; D gene: TRBD1; J gene: TRBJ1-1; V gene: TRBV7-3; clone size: few
CDR3 protein: CSGVQGAGEKLFF; CDR3 DNA: TGCAGTGGAGTACAGGGGGCAGGGGAAAAACTGTTTTTT; D gene: TRBD1; J gene: TRBJ1-4; V gene: TRBV20-1; clone size: many
CDR3 protein: CASSFDSAGQGAYGYTF; CDR3 DNA: TGCGCCAGCAGCTTCGATTCGGCGGGACAGGGGGCCTATGGCTACACCTTC; D gene: TRBD1; J gene: TRBJ1-2; V gene: TRBV5-1; clone size: many
CDR3 protein: CASSQRSTGGKLGTEAFF; CDR3 DNA: TGCGCCAGCAGCCAAAGGTCGACTGGAGGGAAATTAGGAACTGAAGCTTTCTTT; D gene: NA; J gene: TRBJ1-1; V gene: TRBV4-3; clone size: NA
CDR3 protein: CSARDGPGGFLETQYF; CDR3 DNA: TGCAGTGCTAGAGATGGGCCGGGGGGCTTCCTTGAGACCCAGTACTTC; D gene: NA; J gene: TRBJ2-5; V gene: TRBV20-1; clone size: many
CDR3 protein: CASSVGSGSNTGELFF; CDR3 DNA: TGTGCCAGCAGCGTAGGAAGCGGGAGCAACACCGGGGAGCTGTTTTTT; D gene: TRBD2; J gene: TRBJ2-2; V gene: TRBV9; clone size: NA
CDR3 protein: CASSLDLGTANYGYTF; CDR3 DNA: TGTGCCAGCAGCTTAGATTTAGGGACTGCTAACTATGGCTACACCTTC; D gene: NA; J gene: TRBJ1-2; V gene: TRBV7-2; clone size: many
CDR3 protein: CASSLEPTSGIYEQYF; CDR3 DNA: TGTGCCAGCAGCTTAGAGCCAACTAGCGGGATCTACGAGCAGTACTTC; D gene: TRBD2; J gene: TRBJ2-7; V gene: TRBV7-2; clone size: many
CDR3 protein: CASTGGDSRRTDTQYF; CDR3 DNA: TGTGCCAGCACAGGGGGCGACTCGAGGCGCACAGATACGCAGTATTTT; D gene: TRBD1; J gene: TRBJ2-3; V gene: TRBV5-5; clone size: NA
CDR3 protein: CASMEEQSTDTQYF; CDR3 DNA: TGTGCCAGCATGGAGGAGCAAAGCACAGATACGCAGTATTTT; D gene: NA; J gene: TRBJ2-3; V gene: TRBV5-5; clone size: NA
CDR3 protein: CASSPWGTVMNTGELFF; CDR3 DNA: TGTGCCAGCAGCCCGTGGGGGACAGTAATGAACACCGGGGAGCTGTTTTTT; D gene: TRBD1; J gene: TRBJ2-2; V gene: TRBV7-2; clone size: NA
CDR3 protein: CASRPPSGGSKPYEQYF; CDR3 DNA: TGTGCCAGCAGACCGCCGTCAGGGGGCTCTAAACCATACGAGCAGTACTTC; D gene: TRBD1; J gene: TRBJ2-7; V gene: TRBV6-2/TRBV6-3; clone size: NA
CDR3 protein: CASSQVRFPRNEKLFF; CDR3 DNA: TGTGCCAGCAGCCAAGTAAGGTTCCCGAGAAATGAAAAACTGTTTTTT; D gene: NA; J gene: TRBJ1-4; V gene: TRBV3-1; clone size: many
CDR3 protein: CASSDRRWMSRQGANYGYTF; CDR3 DNA: TGTGCCAGCAGTGATCGGCGATGGATGAGTCGACAGGGGGCTAACTATGGCTACACCTTC; D gene: TRBD1; J gene: TRBJ1-2; V gene: TRBV2; clone size: many
CDR3 protein: CASSFLIGGDTF; CDR3 DNA: TGTGCCAGCAGCTTTCTGATAGGGGGAGACACCTTC; D gene: NA; J gene: TRBJ1-2; V gene: TRBV5-4; clone size: NA
CDR3 protein: CSCRTGGGRVQYF; CDR3 DNA: TGCAGTTGTCGGACAGGGGGCGGTCGGGTGCAGTACTTC; D gene: TRBD1; J gene: TRBJ2-7; V gene: TRBV20-1; clone size: few
CDR3 protein: CASRIAGYQETQYF; CDR3 DNA: TGTGCCAGCAGGATAGCGGGGTACCAAGAGACCCAGTACTTC; D gene: TRBD2; J gene: TRBJ2-5; V gene: TRBV27; clone size: many
CDR3 protein: CASSSRHTSQETQYF; CDR3 DNA: TGTGCCAGCAGTAGCCGGCACACCTCCCAAGAGACCCAGTACTTC; D gene: NA; J gene: TRBJ2-5; V gene: TRBV12-3/TRBV12-4; clone size: NA
CDR3 protein: CASSRSGGVSNQPQHF; CDR3 DNA: TGTGCCAGCAGTCGCTCGGGGGGAGTAAGCAATCAGCCCCAGCATTTT; D gene: NA; J gene: TRBJ1-5; V gene: TRBV12-3/TRBV12-4; clone size: many
CDR3 protein: CAISNIYEQYF; CDR3 DNA: TGTGCCATCAGTAACATTTACGAGCAGTACTTC; D gene: NA; J gene: TRBJ2-7; V gene: TRBV10-3; clone size: few
CDR3 protein: CASSHWKAREKLFF; CDR3 DNA: TGTGCCAGTAGCCACTGGAAGGCACGTGAAAAACTGTTTTTT; D gene: NA; J gene: TRBJ1-4; V gene: TRBV19; clone size: many
CDR3 protein: CASSPGPSGNTIHF; CDR3 DNA: TGTGCCAGCAGCCCGGGGCCCTCTGGAAACACCATACATTTT; D gene: NA; J gene: TRBJ1-3; V gene: TRBV7-8; clone size: NA
CDR3 protein: CASSWGTERVYGYTF; CDR3 DNA: TGTGCCAGCAGTTGGGGGACAGAGCGGGTCTATGGCTACACCTTC; D gene: TRBD1; J gene: TRBJ1-2; V gene: TRBV6-4; clone size: NA
CDR3 protein: CASSFDRGSQLETQYF; CDR3 DNA: TGTGCCAGCAGTTTCGACAGGGGTAGTCAGTTGGAGACCCAGTACTTC; D gene: TRBD1; J gene: TRBJ2-5; V gene: TRBV12-3/TRBV12-4; clone size: many
CDR3 protein: CASSSIRGNDEQFF; CDR3 DNA: TGTGCCAGCAGTTCCATCAGGGGCAATGATGAGCAGTTCTTC; D gene: NA; J gene: TRBJ2-1; V gene: TRBV28; clone size: NA
CDR3 protein: CASSPADPYYGYTF; CDR3 DNA: TGTGCCAGCAGCCCCGCGGACCCCTACTATGGCTACACCTTC; D gene: NA; J gene: TRBJ1-2; V gene: TRBV6-1; clone size: NA
CDR3 protein: CASGLAGVKGYTGELFF; CDR3 DNA: TGTGCCTCGGGACTAGCGGGAGTGAAAGGGTACACCGGGGAGCTGTTTTTT; D gene: TRBD2; J gene: TRBJ2-2; V gene: TRBV10-3; clone size: once
CDR3 protein: CASRTGQGSTGELFF; CDR3 DNA: TGTGCCAGCAGGACGGGACAGGGGTCGACCGGGGAGCTGTTTTTT; D gene: TRBD1; J gene: TRBJ2-2; V gene: TRBV28; clone size: many
CDR3 protein: CASSTPREKLFF; CDR3 DNA: TGTGCCAGTAGTACACCCCGGGAAAAACTGTTTTTT; D gene: NA; J gene: TRBJ1-4; V gene: TRBV19; clone size: few
CDR3 protein: CASSEAWRGAYEQYF; CDR3 DNA: TGTGCCAGCAGTGAAGCCTGGCGGGGGGCCTACGAGCAGTACTTC; D gene: TRBD2; J gene: TRBJ2-7; V gene: TRBV6-1; clone size: many